Sequencing of this T cell receptor (beta chain) was carried out in a study of shared clonotypes between healthy human individuals. General study points: Memory subsets had estimated richness that was generally smaller than that of naive subsets. Rarefaction gave evidence that sorted-subset sequencing remained incomplete despite large depth.

Per the germline V gene, CDR1 is MDHEN and CDR2 is SYDVKM. V was shortened by 5 bases and J by 4 bases, with 15 bases between the two germline ends. This CDR3 contains 14 residues. This clone was recorded once. Antigen: not known. Naive CD8 cells lacked CD45RO and underwent positive selection for CCR7, leaving out terminally differentiated effector memory CD45RA+ cells. The protocol was immunoSEQ multiplex PCR, while the TCRdb copy is restricted to in-frame clones and leaves out a portion. The table lists about 2.1 million clones, 93% of them singletons, with less than 2% in the top ten. The TCR comes from a man between 18 and 35 years old in good health. Some clones in this sample may be carry-over from other donors' samples. The genes are TRBV28 and TRBJ2-7; possibly TRBD2 for D (6 bases). Sequences were obtained from naive CD8+ T cells from PBMCs. CDR3 region: CASSPTSSGYEQYF. For the CDR3, the DNA is TGTGCCAGCAGTCCAACTAGCTCGGGATACGAGCAGTACTTC.